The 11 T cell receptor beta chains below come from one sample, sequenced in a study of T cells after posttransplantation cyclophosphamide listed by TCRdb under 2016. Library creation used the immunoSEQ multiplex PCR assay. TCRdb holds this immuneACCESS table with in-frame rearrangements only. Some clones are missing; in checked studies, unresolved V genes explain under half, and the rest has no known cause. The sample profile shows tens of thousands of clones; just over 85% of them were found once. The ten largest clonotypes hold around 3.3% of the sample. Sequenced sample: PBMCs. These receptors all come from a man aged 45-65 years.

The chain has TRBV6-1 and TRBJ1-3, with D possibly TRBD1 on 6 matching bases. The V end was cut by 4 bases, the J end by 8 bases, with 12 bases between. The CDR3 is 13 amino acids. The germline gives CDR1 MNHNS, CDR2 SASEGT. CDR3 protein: CASSVSGEYTIYF. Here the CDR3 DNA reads TGTGCCAGCAGTGTATCAGGGGAGTACACCATATATTTT.

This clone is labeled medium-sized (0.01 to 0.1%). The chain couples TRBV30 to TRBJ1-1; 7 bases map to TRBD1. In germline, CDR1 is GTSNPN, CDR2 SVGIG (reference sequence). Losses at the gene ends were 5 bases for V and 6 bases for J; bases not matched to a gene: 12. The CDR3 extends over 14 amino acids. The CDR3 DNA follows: TGTGCCTGGTACAAGACCTCAGGGGGTCCTGAAGCTTTCTTT. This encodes CAWYKTSGGPEAFF.

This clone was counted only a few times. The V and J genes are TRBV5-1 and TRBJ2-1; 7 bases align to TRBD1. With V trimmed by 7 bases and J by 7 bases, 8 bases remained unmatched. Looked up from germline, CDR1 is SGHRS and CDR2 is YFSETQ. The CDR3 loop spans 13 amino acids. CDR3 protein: CASAGQAKNEQFF. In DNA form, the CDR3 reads TGCGCCAGCGCCGGACAGGCGAAGAATGAGCAGTTCTTC.

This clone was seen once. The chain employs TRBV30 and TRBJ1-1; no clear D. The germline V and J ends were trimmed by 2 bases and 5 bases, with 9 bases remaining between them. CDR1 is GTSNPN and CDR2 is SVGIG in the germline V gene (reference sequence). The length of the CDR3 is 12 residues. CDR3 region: CAWSLQITEAFF. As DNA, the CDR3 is TGTGCCTGGAGTCTCCAGATTACTGAAGCTTTCTTT.

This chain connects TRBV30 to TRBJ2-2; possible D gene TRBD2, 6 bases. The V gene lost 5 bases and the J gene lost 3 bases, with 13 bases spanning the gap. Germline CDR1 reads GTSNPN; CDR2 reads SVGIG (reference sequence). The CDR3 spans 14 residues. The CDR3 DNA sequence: TGTGCCTGGGACTCGGGGACTTACACCGGGGAGCTGTTTTTT. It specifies CAWDSGTYTGELFF.

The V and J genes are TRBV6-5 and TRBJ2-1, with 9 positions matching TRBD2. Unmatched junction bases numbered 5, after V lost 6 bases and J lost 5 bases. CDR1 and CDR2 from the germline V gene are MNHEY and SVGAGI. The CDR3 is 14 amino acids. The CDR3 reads CASSPSGINNEQFF. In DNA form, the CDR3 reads TGTGCCAGCAGCCCTAGCGGGATAAACAATGAGCAGTTCTTC.

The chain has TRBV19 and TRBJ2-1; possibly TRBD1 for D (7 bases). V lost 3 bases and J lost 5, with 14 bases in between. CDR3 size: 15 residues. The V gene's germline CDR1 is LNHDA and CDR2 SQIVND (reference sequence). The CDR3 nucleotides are TGTGCCAGTAGTATTTCCAGGGGGACTCACAATGAGCAGTTCTTC. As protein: CASSISRGTHNEQFF.

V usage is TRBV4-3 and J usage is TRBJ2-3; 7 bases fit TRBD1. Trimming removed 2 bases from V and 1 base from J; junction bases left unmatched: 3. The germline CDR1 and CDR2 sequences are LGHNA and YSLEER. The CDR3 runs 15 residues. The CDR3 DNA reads TGCGCCAGCAGCCAACCAGGGGGTGGCACAGATACGCAGTATTTT. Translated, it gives CASSQPGGGTDTQYF.

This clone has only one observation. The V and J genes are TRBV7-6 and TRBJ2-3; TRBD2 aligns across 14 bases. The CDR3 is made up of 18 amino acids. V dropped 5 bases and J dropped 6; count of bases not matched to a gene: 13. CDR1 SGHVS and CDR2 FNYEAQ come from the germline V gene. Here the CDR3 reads CASSPHPTSGRALDTQYF. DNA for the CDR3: TGTGCCAGCAGCCCACACCCGACTAGCGGGAGGGCCTTGGATACGCAGTATTTT.

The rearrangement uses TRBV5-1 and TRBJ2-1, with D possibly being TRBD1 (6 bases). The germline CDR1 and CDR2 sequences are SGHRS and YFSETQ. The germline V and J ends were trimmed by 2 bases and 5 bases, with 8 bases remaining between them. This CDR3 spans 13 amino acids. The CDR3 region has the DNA TGCGCCAGCAGCTTAGGGGGACACAATGAGCAGTTCTTC. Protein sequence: CASSLGGHNEQFF.

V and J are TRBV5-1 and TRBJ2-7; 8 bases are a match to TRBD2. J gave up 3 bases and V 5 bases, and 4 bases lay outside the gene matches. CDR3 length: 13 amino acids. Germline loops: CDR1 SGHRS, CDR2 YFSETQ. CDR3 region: CASRAGVGYEQYF. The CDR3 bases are TGCGCCAGCAGAGCGGGAGTAGGCTACGAGCAGTACTTC.